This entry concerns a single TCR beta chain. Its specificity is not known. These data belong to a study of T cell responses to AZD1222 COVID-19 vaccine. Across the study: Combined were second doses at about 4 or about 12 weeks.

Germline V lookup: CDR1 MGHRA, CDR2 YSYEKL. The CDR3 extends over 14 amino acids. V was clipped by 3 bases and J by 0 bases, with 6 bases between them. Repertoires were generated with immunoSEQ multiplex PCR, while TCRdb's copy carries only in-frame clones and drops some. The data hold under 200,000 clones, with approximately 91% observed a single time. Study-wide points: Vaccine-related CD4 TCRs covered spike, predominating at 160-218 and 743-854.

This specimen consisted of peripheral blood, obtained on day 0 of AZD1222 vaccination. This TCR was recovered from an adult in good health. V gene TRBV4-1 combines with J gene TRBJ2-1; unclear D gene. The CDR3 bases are TGCGCCAGCAGCCAGTATGTCTCCTACAATGAGCAGTTCTTC. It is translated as CASSQYVSYNEQFF.